The 12 T cell receptor beta chains listed next were all sequenced from one sample in a study of blood T cell repertoires in COVID-19 (dated by TCRdb to the early 2020s). Libraries were prepared through the immunoSEQ multiplex PCR assay. Imported from immuneACCESS, the table was reduced by TCRdb to in-frame sequences with V and J called. These copies leave out some clones; in studies compared against another copy, an unresolved V gene accounts for under half, and the cause of the remainder is not known. The sample table contains about 400,000 clones; only one count was recorded for around nine tenths of them. About 1.8% of the sample rests with the top ten. The sequenced material came from PBMCs or T cells enriched from blood (not recorded which). These receptors were collected from a woman aged 25 to 45 who had recovered from COVID-19.

This chain connects TRBV24-1 to TRBJ2-6; D gene unclear. The CDR3 runs 12 residues. Germline V lookup: CDR1 KGHDR, CDR2 SFDVKD. The V end lost 9 bases, the J end lost 4 bases, and 6 bases lay between the germline ends. CDR3 region: CATSQGANVLTF. CDR3 DNA sequence: TGTGCCACCTCTCAGGGGGCCAACGTCCTGACTTTC.

The DNA for the CDR3 is TGCGCCAGCAGCGTTTCGGGATGGGAGACCCAGTACTTC. Its translation is CASSVSGWETQYF. This chain links TRBV10-2 with TRBJ2-5; perhaps TRBD2 as D (5 bases). V was cut by 6 bases and J by 5 bases, with 13 bases left in between. The CDR3 totals 13 residues. Germline assignment: CDR1 WSHSY and CDR2 SAAADI.

This chain connects TRBV5-1 to TRBJ2-7; 15 bases are a match to TRBD2. Unmatched junction bases numbered 3, after V lost 4 bases and J lost 4 bases. In germline, CDR1 is SGHRS, CDR2 YFSETQ. The CDR3 totals 15 residues. CDR3 in amino acids: CASSIGTSGRYEQYF. CDR3 bases: TGCGCCAGCAGCATTGGGACTAGCGGGAGGTACGAGCAGTACTTC.

The rearrangement links TRBV19 to TRBJ1-1; 7 nucleotides match TRBD1. The length of the CDR3 is 15 residues. J was trimmed by 4 bases and V by 3 bases; bases with no gene match: 8. Germline CDR1 is LNHDA and CDR2 is SQIVND (reference sequence). CDR3 DNA sequence: TGTGCCAGTAGTATCAACAGGGGAGGAGGCACTGAAGCTTTCTTT. Protein product: CASSINRGGGTEAFF.

The rearrangement uses TRBV19 and TRBJ1-2; no definite D call. Trimming pared 0 bases from V and 5 bases from J, leaving 7 bases between. The CDR3 has 13 residues. Per germline, CDR1 LNHDA and CDR2 SQIVND (reference sequence). The CDR3: CASSIDPGYGYTF. DNA for the CDR3: TGTGCCAGTAGTATAGATCCGGGATATGGCTACACCTTC.

The rearrangement links TRBV2 to TRBJ2-7; 8 positions match TRBD1. The V and J ends lost 6 bases and 7 bases, in that order; junction bases with no gene match: 11. From germline, CDR1 is SNHLY and CDR2 FYNNEI. This CDR3 is 14 amino acids long. CDR3: CASSSRTGSGEQYF. CDR3 DNA: TGTGCCAGCAGCTCCCGGACAGGGTCGGGGGAGCAGTACTTC.

The chain links TRBV14 to TRBJ2-7; TRBD1 agrees at 7 bases. The CDR3 has 14 amino acids. Germline V CDR1 and CDR2: SGHDN, FVKESK. V lost 3 bases to trimming and J lost 5 bases; unmatched junction nucleotides: 7. CDR3 nucleotides: TGTGCCAGCAGCCACCGACAGGGTATAGACGAGCAGTACTTC. As protein: CASSHRQGIDEQYF.

The chain combines TRBV28 with TRBJ1-5; 7 bases line up with TRBD1. V was clipped by 11 bases and J by 9 bases; unmatched bases: 16. The CDR3 contains 14 residues. The V gene's germline CDR1 is MDHEN and CDR2 SYDVKM. The DNA of the CDR3 is TGTGCCTGCGGGGGGGGACAGTCCAGTAGGCCCCAGCATTTT. Translating it yields CACGGGQSSRPQHF.

This sequence joins TRBV30 and TRBJ1-4; 12 bases are shared with TRBD1. Germline V CDR1 and CDR2: GTSNPN, SVGIG (reference sequence). Trimming cost V 5 bases and J 8 bases; bases outside gene matches: 6. The CDR3 length is 14 residues. CDR3 nucleotide sequence: TGTGCCTGGGGGACAGGGGGCGCGGAAGAAAAACTGTTTTTT. Amino acid sequence: CAWGTGGAEEKLFF.

The rearrangement links TRBV7-9 to TRBJ2-7, with a tentative D call TRBD1 (5 bases). Trimming removed 1 base from V and 0 bases from J, with 13 bases in between. Germline V CDR1 and CDR2: SEHNR, FQNEAQ (reference sequence). This CDR3 contains 16 residues. The CDR3 DNA reads TGTGCCAGCAGCTTAGTGGGTTCAGGGCCCTCCTACGAGCAGTACTTC. This translates into CASSLVGSGPSYEQYF.

The chain couples TRBV7-6 to TRBJ2-2, with TRBD1 matching 9 bases. There are 15 residues in the CDR3. Germline V CDR1 and CDR2: SGHVS, FNYEAQ. Trimming cost V 5 bases and J 5 bases; bases outside gene matches: 6. The CDR3 protein is CASSVRGTGTGELFF. CDR3 DNA sequence: TGTGCCAGCAGCGTCCGAGGGACAGGGACCGGGGAGCTGTTTTTT.

This sequence joins TRBV5-6 and TRBJ1-2; 9 bases line up with TRBD1. Germline lookup yields CDR1 SGHDT and CDR2 YYEEEE. CDR3 length: 16 amino acids. V gave up 4 bases and J gave up 8 bases; unmatched junction bases: 15. This CDR3 is CASSLRDRDFVRGYTF. The CDR3, as DNA: TGTGCCAGCAGCCTACGGGACAGGGATTTCGTAAGGGGCTACACCTTC.